Listed here are 5 T cell receptor beta chains from one sample, sequenced in a study of blood T cell repertoires in COVID-19 (TCRdb year 2020). The library was made by the immunoSEQ multiplex PCR assay. TCRdb carries this immuneACCESS record with in-frame sequences only. Its versions omit some clonotypes, under half of them owing to an unresolved V gene in the studies checked, with the rest unexplained. The sample table records tens of thousands of clones; 70% to 90% of these occur just once. Jointly, the top ten make up 3% to 4% of the sample. Source material: peripheral blood. All receptors come from a man in his fifties with acute or convalescent COVID-19.

V and J are TRBV9 and TRBJ2-1, with D perhaps matching TRBD1 (8 bases). This CDR3 is 14 amino acids long. With 2 bases removed from V and 8 bases from J, the gap between germline ends came to 14 bases. Germline V gene data show CDR1 as SGDLS and CDR2 as YYNGEE. The CDR3 bases are TGTGCCAGCAGCGTTCGTACAGGGGGGGATGAGCAGTTCTTC. It codes for CASSVRTGGDEQFF.

The chain joins TRBV4-1 to TRBJ1-2, with 7 bases identical to TRBD1. Germline V gene data show CDR1 as MGHRA and CDR2 as YSYEKL. The CDR3 runs to 14 residues. With 3 bases clipped from V and 8 bases from J, the junction kept 9 bases outside the gene matches. The CDR3 loop is CASSQLRQGHGYTF. The CDR3 DNA follows: TGCGCCAGCAGCCAGTTGAGACAGGGTCACGGCTACACCTTC.

The rearrangement uses TRBV18 and TRBJ1-1, with 9 nucleotides matching TRBD1. Germline values: CDR1 KGHSH, CDR2 LQKENI. The trim removed 5 bases at V and 4 bases at J, leaving 14 bases unmatched. This CDR3 comprises 17 residues. The CDR3 DNA sequence: TGTGCCAGCTCATTCCCCCGGGACAGGGTTGTTGGCACTGAAGCTTTCTTT. This codes for CASSFPRDRVVGTEAFF.

The chain employs TRBV10-3 and TRBJ2-2; TRBD2 agrees at 14 bases. Germline trimming cut 5 bases from V and 5 bases from J; bases unmatched to any gene: 10. CDR1 is ENHRY, CDR2 SYGVKD, per germline. CDR3 size: 18 residues. CDR3 region: CAISISGTSGSRTGELFF. The CDR3 nucleotides are TGTGCCATCAGTATCTCCGGGACTAGCGGGAGCCGGACCGGGGAGCTGTTTTTT.

The genes are TRBV20-1 and TRBJ2-5; D gene ambiguous. The CDR3 consists of 10 residues. Germline V lookup: CDR1 DFQATT, CDR2 SNEGSKA (reference sequence). This CDR3 is CSGLQETQYF. In DNA form, the CDR3 reads TGCAGCGGTTTGCAAGAGACCCAGTACTTC.